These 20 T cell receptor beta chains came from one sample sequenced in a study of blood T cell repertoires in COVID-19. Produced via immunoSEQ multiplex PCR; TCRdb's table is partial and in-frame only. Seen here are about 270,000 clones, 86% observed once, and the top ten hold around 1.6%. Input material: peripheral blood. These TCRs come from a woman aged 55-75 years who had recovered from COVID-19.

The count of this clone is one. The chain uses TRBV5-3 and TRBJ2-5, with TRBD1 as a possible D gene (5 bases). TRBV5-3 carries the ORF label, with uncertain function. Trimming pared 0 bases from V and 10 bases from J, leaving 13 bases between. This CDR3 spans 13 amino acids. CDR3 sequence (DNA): TGTGCCAGAAGCTTGGGCAGGGCCACGAGCCAGTACTTC. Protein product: CARSLGRATSQYF.

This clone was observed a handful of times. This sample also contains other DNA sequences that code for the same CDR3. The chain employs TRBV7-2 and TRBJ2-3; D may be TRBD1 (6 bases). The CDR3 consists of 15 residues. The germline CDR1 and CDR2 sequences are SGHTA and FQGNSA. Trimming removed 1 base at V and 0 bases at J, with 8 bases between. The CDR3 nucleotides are TGTGCCAGCAGCTTAGAGGGGGTAAGCACAGATACGCAGTATTTT. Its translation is CASSLEGVSTDTQYF.

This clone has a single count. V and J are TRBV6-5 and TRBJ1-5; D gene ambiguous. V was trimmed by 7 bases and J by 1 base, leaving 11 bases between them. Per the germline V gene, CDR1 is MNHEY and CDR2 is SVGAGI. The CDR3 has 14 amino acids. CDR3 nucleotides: TGTGCCAGCAACGCCGGGATGAGCAATCAGCCCCAGCATTTT. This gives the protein CASNAGMSNQPQHF.

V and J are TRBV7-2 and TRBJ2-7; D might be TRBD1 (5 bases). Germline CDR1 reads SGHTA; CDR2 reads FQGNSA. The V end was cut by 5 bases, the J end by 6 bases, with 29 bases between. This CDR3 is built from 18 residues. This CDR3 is CASSPPPRDHFLLFEQYF. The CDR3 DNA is TGTGCCAGCAGCCCACCCCCCAGGGATCACTTTCTCTTATTCGAGCAGTACTTC.

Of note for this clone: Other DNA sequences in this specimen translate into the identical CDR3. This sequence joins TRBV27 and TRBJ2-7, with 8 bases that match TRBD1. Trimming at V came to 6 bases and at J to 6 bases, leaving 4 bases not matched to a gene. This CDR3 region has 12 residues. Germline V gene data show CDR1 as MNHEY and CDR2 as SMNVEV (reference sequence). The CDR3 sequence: CASSTGGGEQYF. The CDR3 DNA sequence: TGTGCCAGCAGCACAGGGGGTGGCGAGCAGTACTTC.

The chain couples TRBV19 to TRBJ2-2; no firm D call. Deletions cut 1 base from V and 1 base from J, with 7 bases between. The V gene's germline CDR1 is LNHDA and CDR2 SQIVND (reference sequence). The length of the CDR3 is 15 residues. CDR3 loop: CASSIGAVNTGELFF. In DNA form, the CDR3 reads TGTGCCAGTAGTATAGGGGCAGTGAACACCGGGGAGCTGTTTTTT.

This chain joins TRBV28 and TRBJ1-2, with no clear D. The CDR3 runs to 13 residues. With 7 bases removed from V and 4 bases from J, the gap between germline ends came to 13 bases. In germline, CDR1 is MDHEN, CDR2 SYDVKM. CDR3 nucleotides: TGTGCCAGCAAAAGCGGCGGCACCTATGGCTACACCTTC. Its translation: CASKSGGTYGYTF.

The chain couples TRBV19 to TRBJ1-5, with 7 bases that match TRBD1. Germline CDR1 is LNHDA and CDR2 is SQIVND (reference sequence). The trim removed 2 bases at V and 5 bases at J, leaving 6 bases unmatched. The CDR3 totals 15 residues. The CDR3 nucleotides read TGTGCCAGTAGTATATCGGGGACAGCCTATCAGCCCCAGCATTTT. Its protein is CASSISGTAYQPQHF.

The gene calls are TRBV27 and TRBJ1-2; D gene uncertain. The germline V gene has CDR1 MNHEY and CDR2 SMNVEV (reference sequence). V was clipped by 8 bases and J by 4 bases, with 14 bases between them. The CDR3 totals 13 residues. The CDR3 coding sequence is TGTGCCAGCCAAAAAGAACGGGGCTATGGCTACACCTTC. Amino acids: CASQKERGYGYTF.

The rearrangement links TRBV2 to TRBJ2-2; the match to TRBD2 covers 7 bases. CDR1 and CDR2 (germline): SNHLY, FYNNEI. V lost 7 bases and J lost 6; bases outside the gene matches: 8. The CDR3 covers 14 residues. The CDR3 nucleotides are TGTGCCAGCACGCAGGACGGGAGGTCCGGGGAGCTGTTTTTT. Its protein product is CASTQDGRSGELFF.

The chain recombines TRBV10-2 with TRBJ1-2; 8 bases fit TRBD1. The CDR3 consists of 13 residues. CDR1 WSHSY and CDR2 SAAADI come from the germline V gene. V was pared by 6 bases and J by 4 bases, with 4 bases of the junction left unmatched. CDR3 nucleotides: TGCGCCAGCAGGAAGACAGGGGCCTATGGCTACACCTTC. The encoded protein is CASRKTGAYGYTF.

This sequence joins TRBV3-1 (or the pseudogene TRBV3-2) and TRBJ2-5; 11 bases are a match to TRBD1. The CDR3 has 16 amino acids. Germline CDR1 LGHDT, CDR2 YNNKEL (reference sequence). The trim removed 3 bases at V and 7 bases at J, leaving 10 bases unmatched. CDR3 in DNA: TGTGCCAGCAGCCACCGGGACAGGGGGGATTTGGGGACCCAGTACTTC. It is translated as CASSHRDRGDLGTQYF.

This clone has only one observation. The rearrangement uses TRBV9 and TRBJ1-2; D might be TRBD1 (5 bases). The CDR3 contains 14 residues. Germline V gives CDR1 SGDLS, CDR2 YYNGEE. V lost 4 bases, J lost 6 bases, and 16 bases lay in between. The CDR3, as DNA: TGTGCCAGCAGCCTTCTCAGGGAAAGCAATGGCTACACCTTC. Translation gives CASSLLRESNGYTF.

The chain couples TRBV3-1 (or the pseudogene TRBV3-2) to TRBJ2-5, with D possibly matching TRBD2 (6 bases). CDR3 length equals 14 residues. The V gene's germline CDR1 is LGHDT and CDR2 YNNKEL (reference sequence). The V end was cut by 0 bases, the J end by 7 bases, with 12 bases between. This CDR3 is CASSQDRTGRTQYF. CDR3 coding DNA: TGTGCCAGCAGCCAAGATAGAACCGGGAGGACCCAGTACTTC.

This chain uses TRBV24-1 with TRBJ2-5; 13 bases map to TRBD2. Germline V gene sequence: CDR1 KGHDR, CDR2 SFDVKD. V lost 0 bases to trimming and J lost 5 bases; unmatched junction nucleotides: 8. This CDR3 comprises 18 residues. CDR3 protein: CATSDLGSGTSGEETQYF. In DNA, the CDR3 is TGTGCCACCAGTGATTTGGGTAGCGGGACTAGCGGGGAGGAGACCCAGTACTTC.

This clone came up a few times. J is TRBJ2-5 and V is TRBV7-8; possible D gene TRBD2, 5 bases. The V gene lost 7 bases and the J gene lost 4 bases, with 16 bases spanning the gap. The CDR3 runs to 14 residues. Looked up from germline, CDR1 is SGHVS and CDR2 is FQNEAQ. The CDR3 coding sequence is TGTGCCAGCATCATCTTCGGACTGGGAGAGACCCAGTACTTC. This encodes CASIIFGLGETQYF.

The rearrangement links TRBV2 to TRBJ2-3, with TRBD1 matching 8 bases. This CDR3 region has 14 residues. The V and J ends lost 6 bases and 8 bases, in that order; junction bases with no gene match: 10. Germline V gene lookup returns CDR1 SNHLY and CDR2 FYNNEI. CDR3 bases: TGTGCCAGCAGGTCGGACAGGGCGGCCGGTACGCAGTATTTT. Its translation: CASRSDRAAGTQYF.

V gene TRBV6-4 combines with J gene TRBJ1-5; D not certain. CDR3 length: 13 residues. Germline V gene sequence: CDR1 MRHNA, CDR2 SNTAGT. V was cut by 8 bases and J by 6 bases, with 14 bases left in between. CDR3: CASAPSGSQPQHF. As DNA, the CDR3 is TGTGCCAGCGCTCCCTCGGGGTCTCAGCCCCAGCATTTT.

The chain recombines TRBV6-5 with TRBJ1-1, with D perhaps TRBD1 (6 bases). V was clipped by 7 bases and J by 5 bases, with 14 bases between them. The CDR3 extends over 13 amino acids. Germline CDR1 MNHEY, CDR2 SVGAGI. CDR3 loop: CASTLGRGTEAFF. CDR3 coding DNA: TGTGCCAGCACCCTCGGAAGGGGGACTGAAGCTTTCTTT.

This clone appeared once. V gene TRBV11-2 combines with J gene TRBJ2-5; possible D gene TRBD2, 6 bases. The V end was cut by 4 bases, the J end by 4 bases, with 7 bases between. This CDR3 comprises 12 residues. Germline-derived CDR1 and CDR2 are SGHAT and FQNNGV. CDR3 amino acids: CASSWRGETQYF. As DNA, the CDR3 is TGTGCCAGCAGCTGGCGGGGAGAGACCCAGTACTTC.